This record covers a single TCR beta chain. This record comes from a study of blood T cell repertoires in COVID-19. Living in about two dozen US areas, the participants were between about 18 and 90 years of age. Participant-given clinical history determined each cohort assignment. Produced via immunoSEQ multiplex PCR; TCRdb's table is partial and in-frame only. This sample has over 250,000 clones, with 80% to 85% found just once. This CDR3 comprises 15 residues. Trimming took off 6 bases at V and 2 bases at J, with 14 bases between the two ends. CDR1 and CDR2 (germline): MNHEY, SVGAGI. Sequencing used PBMCs or T cells enriched from blood (not recorded which). The chain employs TRBV6-5 and TRBJ1-3; D gene ambiguous. The clonotype originates from a middle-aged man who had been exposed to COVID-19. In nucleotides, the CDR3 is TGTGCCAGCAGAAAGCCGACGGGAACTGGAAACACCATATATTTT. It translates to CASRKPTGTGNTIYF.